These 24 T cell receptor beta chains were sequenced from one sample in a study of blood T cell repertoires in COVID-19. Assay used: immunoSEQ multiplex PCR; TCRdb lists only in-frame clones, some missing. Seen here are just under 85,000 clones, approximately 86% observed once, and the top ten hold 29%. Source material: peripheral blood. The receptors were gathered from a woman of 80 years or more with acute or convalescent COVID-19.

This chain uses TRBV4-2 with TRBJ2-1; 9 bases line up with TRBD1. With 5 bases clipped from V and 3 bases from J, the junction kept 8 bases outside the gene matches. This CDR3 is built from 16 residues. The germline V gene has CDR1 LGHNA and CDR2 YNFKEQ. In nucleotides, the CDR3 is TGTGCCAGCAGCAAGAAGGGGACAGGGAACTACAATGAGCAGTTCTTC. Translated: CASSKKGTGNYNEQFF.

The V and J genes are TRBV29-1 and TRBJ1-1; 9 bases are shared with TRBD1. There are 13 residues in the CDR3. Unmatched junction bases numbered 6, after V lost 6 bases and J lost 4 bases. Germline V CDR1 and CDR2: SQVTM, ANQGSEA. CDR3 bases: TGCAGCGTAGGGACAGGGCTGAGCACTGAAGCTTTCTTT. It specifies CSVGTGLSTEAFF.

The chain joins TRBV6-1 to TRBJ2-1; possibly TRBD2 for D (7 bases). Germline assignment: CDR1 MNHNS and CDR2 SASEGT. The length of the CDR3 is 17 residues. Trimming took off 0 bases at V and 3 bases at J, with 15 bases between the two ends. The CDR3 protein is CASSEARRGLLYNEQFF. CDR3 nucleotide sequence: TGTGCCAGCAGTGAAGCGCGGCGGGGGCTTCTCTACAATGAGCAGTTCTTC.

The chain uses TRBV7-6 and TRBJ1-1, with TRBD1 identical over 7 bases. The V gene end was trimmed by 3 bases and the J gene end by 7 bases; junction bases not matched to a gene: 5. CDR3 length: 13 residues. Per germline, CDR1 SGHVS and CDR2 FNYEAQ. This CDR3 is CASSFTGVDEAFF. The CDR3 DNA is TGTGCCAGCAGCTTCACAGGGGTGGATGAAGCTTTCTTT. Filled out from reference TRBV7-6 and TRBJ1-1, the complete variable domain reads GAGVSQSPRYKVTKRGQDVALRCDPISGHVSLYWYRQALGQGPEFLTYFNYEAQQDKSGLPNDRFSAERPEGSISTLTIQRTEQRDSAMYRCASSFTGVDEAFFGQGTRLTVV.

This clone was picked up a small number of times. The V gene is TRBV7-8, the J gene TRBJ2-2, with 7 nucleotides matching TRBD1. This CDR3 spans 17 amino acids. The germline gives CDR1 SGHVS, CDR2 FQNEAQ. The trim removed 0 bases at V and 1 base at J, leaving 5 bases unmatched. This chain's CDR3 is CASSLALDRENTGELFF. As DNA, the CDR3 is TGTGCCAGCAGCTTAGCTCTCGACAGGGAGAACACCGGGGAGCTGTTTTTT.

CDR3 sequence (DNA): TGCAGTGCTAGTCCTAGGGTACAGGACAGCTCCTCTCCCTTGCCCCAGCATTTT. Encoded protein: CSASPRVQDSSSPLPQHF. The chain carries TRBV20-1 and TRBJ1-5; TRBD1 is a possible D gene (6 bases). CDR1 and CDR2 (germline): DFQATT, SNEGSKA (reference sequence). The V gene lost 3 bases and the J gene lost 9 bases, with 30 bases spanning the gap. The CDR3 covers 18 residues.

The chain combines TRBV5-1 with TRBJ2-2; possible D gene TRBD1, 5 bases. The CDR3 runs to 15 residues. The V gene lost 5 bases and the J gene lost 1 base, with 12 bases spanning the gap. The germline V gene encodes CDR1 SGHRS and CDR2 YFSETQ. The CDR3 loop is CASSPDRLNTGELFF. As DNA, the CDR3 is TGCGCCAGCAGTCCAGACAGATTGAACACCGGGGAGCTGTTTTTT.

The V gene is TRBV6-2 or TRBV6-3, the J gene TRBJ1-1; 7 bases are shared with TRBD1. Germline V gene lookup returns CDR1 MNHEY and CDR2 SVGEGT. The V segment lost 0 bases and the J segment 2 bases; nucleotides outside the gene matches: 6. This CDR3 has 16 residues. The CDR3 sequence is CASSYSRDSLNTEAFF. In DNA form, the CDR3 reads TGTGCCAGCAGTTACTCACGGGACAGCTTAAACACTGAAGCTTTCTTT.

The J gene is TRBJ1-1, the V gene TRBV19; 9 bases match TRBD1. V shed 8 bases, J shed 1 base, and the junction held 5 bases outside the gene matches. Germline V gives CDR1 LNHDA, CDR2 SQIVND (reference sequence). This CDR3 has 14 residues. As DNA, the CDR3 is TGTGCCAGTGGGGGGACAGGGAAGAACACTGAAGCTTTCTTT. This gives the protein CASGGTGKNTEAFF.

The rearrangement joins TRBV18 to TRBJ2-7; D gene uncertain. This CDR3 comprises 15 residues. V lost 3 bases and J lost 7, with 19 bases in between. Germline V gene data show CDR1 as KGHSH and CDR2 as LQKENI. The CDR3 region has the DNA TGTGCCAGCTCACCCGGCCGACGGGTGGAGAGGGAGCAGTACTTC. It specifies CASSPGRRVEREQYF.

This clone was seen a handful of times. DNA for the CDR3: TGTGCCAGCAGTTTGAGAAAATACGAGCAGTACTTC. Encoded protein: CASSLRKYEQYF. V gene TRBV28 combines with J gene TRBJ2-7, with D hard to call. From germline, CDR1 is MDHEN and CDR2 SYDVKM. V shed 3 bases and J shed 4 bases, with 7 bases lying between them. The CDR3 has 12 amino acids.

This clone has just one count. This chain links TRBV5-1 with TRBJ1-1; D remains unclear. Trimming cost V 4 bases and J 5 bases, with 18 bases left between them. Per the germline V gene, CDR1 is SGHRS and CDR2 is YFSETQ. This CDR3 region has 15 residues. The CDR3 is CASSVAPGFRTEAFF. The CDR3 DNA is TGCGCCAGCAGCGTGGCGCCGGGGTTTAGAACTGAAGCTTTCTTT.

This clone appeared a few times. V usage is TRBV18 and J usage is TRBJ2-1; a weak D match, TRBD2 (6 bases). With 3 bases removed from V and 5 bases from J, the gap between germline ends came to 17 bases. The germline gives CDR1 KGHSH, CDR2 LQKENI. The CDR3 has 16 amino acids. DNA for the CDR3: TGTGCCAGCTCACCTATAGGAGGGGCCCTTGACAATGAGCAGTTCTTC. As protein: CASSPIGGALDNEQFF.

This clone has more than one count but fewer than ten. V is TRBV6-5 and J is TRBJ1-5, with D unclear. This CDR3 is built from 13 residues. V lost 6 bases to trimming and J lost 5 bases, with 11 bases between them. CDR1 and CDR2 from the germline V gene are MNHEY and SVGAGI. The CDR3 sequence: CASRTYKYQPQHF. The CDR3 bases are TGTGCCAGCAGAACATATAAGTATCAGCCCCAGCATTTT.

This clone was seen a few times. The gene calls are TRBV11-3 and TRBJ2-2; D not resolved. Trimming cost V 7 bases and J 3 bases, with 9 bases left between them. Germline V gene sequence: CDR1 SGHNT, CDR2 YENEEA. This CDR3 has 13 residues. CDR3 residues: CASTYRDTGELFF. CDR3 in DNA: TGTGCCAGCACCTACCGCGACACCGGGGAGCTGTTTTTT.

V and J are TRBV30 and TRBJ2-7; a weak D match, TRBD2 (6 bases). The CDR3 sequence is 16 residues long. Trimming removed 3 bases at V and 7 bases at J, with 25 bases between. Looked up from germline, CDR1 is GTSNPN and CDR2 is SVGIG (reference sequence). Here the CDR3 DNA reads TGTGCCTGGAGCACCGGATCATTAGCGTGGGGAGGTGAGCAGTACTTC. Protein: CAWSTGSLAWGGEQYF. Complete variable domain (other parts from reference TRBV30 and TRBJ2-7): SQTIHQWPATLVQPVGSPLSLECTVEGTSNPNLYWYRQAAGRGLQLLFYSVGIGQISSEVPQNLSASRPQDRQFILSSKKLLLSDSGFYLCAWSTGSLAWGGEQYFGPGTRLTVT.

The V and J genes are TRBV24-1 and TRBJ2-2; TRBD1 matches 10 bases. Looked up from germline, CDR1 is KGHDR and CDR2 is SFDVKD. This CDR3 spans 14 amino acids. V lost 10 bases to trimming and J lost 3 bases; unmatched junction nucleotides: 4. CDR3: CATTGTGDTGELFF. Written as DNA, the CDR3 is TGTGCCACAACCGGGACAGGGGACACCGGGGAGCTGTTTTTT.

The gene calls are TRBV3-1 (or the pseudogene TRBV3-2) and TRBJ2-2; TRBD2 matches at 7 bases. Germline V gene data show CDR1 as LGHDT and CDR2 as YNNKEL (reference sequence). The CDR3 consists of 14 residues. Trimming at V came to 3 bases and at J to 4 bases, leaving 2 bases not matched to a gene. The DNA for the CDR3 is TGTGCCAGCAGCCACGGGAGGAGCACCGGGGAGCTGTTTTTT. Its protein product is CASSHGRSTGELFF.

The rearrangement links TRBV5-1 to TRBJ2-7; maybe TRBD2 (5 bases). The V gene's germline CDR1 is SGHRS and CDR2 YFSETQ. The length of the CDR3 is 14 residues. Between the trimmed V and J ends, which lost 1 base and 7 bases, there was a span of 15 bases. CDR3 in DNA: TGCGCCAGCAGCTTGTTAGTGGGAGTGGGGGAGCAGTACTTC. It encodes CASSLLVGVGEQYF.

This chain uses TRBV29-1 with TRBJ2-3; 7 bases agree with TRBD1. Germline CDR1 reads SQVTM; CDR2 reads ANQGSEA. V lost 7 bases, J lost 2 bases, and 6 bases stayed unmatched. CDR3 length equals 13 residues. The CDR3 is CSGRDSYTDTQYF. DNA for the CDR3: TGCAGCGGCCGGGACAGCTACACAGATACGCAGTATTTT.

The chain links TRBV5-4 to TRBJ2-7; TRBD2 aligns across 13 bases. The CDR3 totals 15 residues. Germline CDR1 reads SGHNT; CDR2 reads YYREEE (reference sequence). J gave up 6 bases and V 4 bases, and 7 bases lay outside the gene matches. CDR3 region: CASSPGLAGELEQYF. For the CDR3, the DNA is TGTGCCAGCAGCCCTGGACTAGCGGGAGAACTCGAGCAGTACTTC.

The chain joins TRBV5-1 to TRBJ2-1; possible D gene TRBD1, 7 bases. CDR1 SGHRS and CDR2 YFSETQ come from the germline V gene. This CDR3 has 15 amino acids. Trimming pared 4 bases from V and 0 bases from J, leaving 11 bases between. The CDR3: CASSPGGSSYNEQFF. DNA of the CDR3: TGCGCCAGCAGCCCAGGGGGGAGCTCCTACAATGAGCAGTTCTTC.

V and J are TRBV9 and TRBJ2-1; D is undetermined. This CDR3 contains 16 residues. Trimming cost V 0 bases and J 0 bases, with 10 bases left between them. Germline V gene lookup returns CDR1 SGDLS and CDR2 YYNGEE. The CDR3 sequence is CASSVGVSSSYNEQFF. DNA of the CDR3: TGTGCCAGCAGCGTAGGCGTCTCAAGCTCCTACAATGAGCAGTTCTTC.

V usage is TRBV27 and J usage is TRBJ2-1; 9 positions agree with TRBD2. This CDR3 has 23 amino acids. V shed 5 bases, J shed 0 bases, and the junction held 26 bases outside the gene matches. Germline-derived CDR1 and CDR2 are MNHEY and SMNVEV (reference sequence). The CDR3 bases are TGTGCCAGCAGTCACCCCGTTCCTCGACAGGGACGACTAGCGGCCTTCTCCTACAATGAGCAGTTCTTC. The encoded protein is CASSHPVPRQGRLAAFSYNEQFF.